One sample yielded the 10 T cell receptor beta chains listed below, sequenced in a study of cytomegalovirus exposure and HLA in healthy donors. Both 60 Vbeta primers and 13 Jbeta primers went into the PCR. The assay was immunoSEQ multiplex PCR, and TCRdb's table has in-frame clones only and misses some. Among tens of thousands of clones listed, around 76% were seen once. Sequencing was done on a sample of PBMCs. Receptors were obtained from a man between 18 and 35 years old in good health and CMV-seronegative.

The V and J genes are TRBV7-9 and TRBJ1-1; no definite D call. V lost 5 bases to trimming and J lost 0 bases, with 16 bases between them. Germline loops: CDR1 SEHNR, CDR2 FQNEAQ (reference sequence). This CDR3 is built from 16 residues. The CDR3 region is CASSQVPVSMNTEAFF. The CDR3 DNA reads TGTGCCAGCAGCCAGGTGCCAGTCTCGATGAACACTGAAGCTTTCTTT.

In nucleotides, the CDR3 is TGTGCCAGCATGGTCCATGCGGGTGACACTGAAGCTTTCTTT. Its protein product is CASMVHAGDTEAFF. The chain employs TRBV6-5 and TRBJ1-1; D ambiguous. This CDR3 region has 14 residues. The germline V and J ends were trimmed by 7 bases and 3 bases, with 15 bases remaining between them. Germline V CDR1 and CDR2: MNHEY, SVGAGI.

This chain joins TRBV10-3 and TRBJ1-2; D gene unclear. V shed 3 bases and J shed 5 bases, with 7 bases lying between them. Germline loops: CDR1 ENHRY, CDR2 SYGVKD. The CDR3 is 12 residues long. CDR3 sequence reads: CAISDSLYGYTF. CDR3 nucleotide sequence: TGTGCCATCAGTGATAGTCTTTATGGCTACACCTTC.

V is TRBV28 and J is TRBJ1-6; tentatively, D is TRBD1 (5 bases). Germline V gene sequence: CDR1 MDHEN, CDR2 SYDVKM. Trimming pared 2 bases from V and 3 bases from J, leaving 8 bases between. The CDR3 length is 15 residues. CDR3 bases: TGTGCCAGCAGTTTACAGGGCCTCTATAATTCACCCCTCCACTTT. The encoded protein is CASSLQGLYNSPLHF.

The chain employs TRBV9 and TRBJ1-4, with TRBD1 identical over 8 bases. V dropped 0 bases and J dropped 3; count of bases not matched to a gene: 7. The length of the CDR3 is 17 residues. Per germline, CDR1 SGDLS and CDR2 YYNGEE. The CDR3, as DNA: TGTGCCAGCAGCGTAGGGGCAGGGGGCCCCCCTAATGAAAAACTGTTTTTT. This gives the protein CASSVGAGGPPNEKLFF. The entire variable domain, with the rest obtained from reference TRBV9 and TRBJ1-4, is as follows: DSGVTQTPKHLITATGQRVTLRCSPRSGDLSVYWYQQSLDQGLQFLIQYYNGEERAKGNILERFSAQQFPDLHSELNLSSLELGDSALYFCASSVGAGGPPNEKLFFGSGTQLSVL.

J is TRBJ2-2 and V is TRBV5-1; TRBD2 matches at 7 bases. The CDR3 runs 16 residues. The J segment lost 4 bases and the V segment lost 4 bases, leaving 10 bases of the junction unmatched. Germline V gene lookup returns CDR1 SGHRS and CDR2 YFSETQ. The CDR3 is CASSQRTGGVTGELFF. The CDR3 DNA reads as TGCGCCAGCAGCCAAAGGACTGGGGGGGTCACCGGGGAGCTGTTTTTT.

The chain has TRBV5-1 and TRBJ2-3, with 8 bases matching TRBD1. Germline V lookup: CDR1 SGHRS, CDR2 YFSETQ. The CDR3 loop spans 14 amino acids. Trimming took 0 bases from V and 8 from J; bases not matched to a gene: 5. CDR3 protein: CASSLEQGGGTQYF. The CDR3 nucleotides read TGCGCCAGCAGCTTGGAACAGGGGGGAGGTACGCAGTATTTT.

This chain connects TRBV27 to TRBJ2-7; a possible D gene is TRBD1 (6 bases). CDR3 length: 14 residues. With 2 bases removed from V and 4 bases from J, the gap between germline ends came to 12 bases. Germline-derived CDR1 and CDR2 are MNHEY and SMNVEV (reference sequence). CDR3 DNA sequence: TGTGCCAGCAGTTTACAGGCAGGGGAGTACGAGCAGTACTTC. Encoded protein: CASSLQAGEYEQYF.

The genes are TRBV6-6 and TRBJ2-7, with 12 bases matching TRBD2. CDR3 size: 13 residues. The germline CDR1 and CDR2 sequences are MNHNY and SVGAGI (reference sequence). V lost 8 bases, J lost 2 bases, and 1 base stayed unmatched. The CDR3 nucleotides are TGTGCCAGCCGGACTAGCGGGGCCTACGAGCAGTACTTC. As protein: CASRTSGAYEQYF.

The chain couples TRBV4-1 to TRBJ1-2, with D perhaps TRBD1 (5 bases). This CDR3 region has 16 residues. CDR1 is MGHRA and CDR2 is YSYEKL in the germline V gene. V was trimmed by 3 bases and J by 4 bases, leaving 18 bases between them. The CDR3 is CASSQAPGSGGYGYTF. The CDR3 nucleotides are TGCGCCAGCAGCCAGGCGCCTGGATCGGGGGGCTATGGCTACACCTTC.